The 22 T cell receptor beta chains reported below all come from one sample, sequenced in a study of metastatic and nonmetastatic thyroid tumors. Treatment of any kind had been given to no patient before thyroid surgery. TCRdb used MiXCR to call clones anew from the PCR reads. The sample lists around 9,000 clones, 44% occurring once. Sequencing was carried out using tumor tissue. The receptors here all came from a male donor with papillary thyroid cancer or a benign thyroid nodule (not recorded which). Some clones in this sample may be carry-over from other donors' samples.

The chain joins TRBV20-1 to TRBJ1-6; 7 bases agree with TRBD1. The CDR3 is 14 residues long. Unmatched junction bases numbered 17, after V lost 6 bases and J lost 15 bases. CDR1 DFQATT and CDR2 SNEGSKA come from the germline V gene (reference sequence). CDR3 region: CSAHTTGSNRDLHF. The CDR3 DNA follows: TGCAGTGCCCATACGACAGGGTCGAATCGGGACCTCCACTTT.

A few counts support this clone. The rearrangement joins TRBV10-3 to TRBJ1-2; possible D gene TRBD1, 5 bases. Germline CDR1 reads ENHRY; CDR2 reads SYGVKD. The CDR3 covers 11 residues. Deletions cut 7 bases from V and 7 bases from J, with 10 bases between. This chain's CDR3 is CAIKGTRGYTF. Written as DNA, the CDR3 is TGTGCCATCAAGGGGACCCGTGGCTACACCTTC.

The chain combines TRBV20-1 with TRBJ1-3; 8 bases are shared with TRBD1. The germline V gene encodes CDR1 DFQATT and CDR2 SNEGSKA (reference sequence). The CDR3 sequence is 16 residues long. The V segment lost 1 base and the J segment 4 bases; nucleotides outside the gene matches: 9. CDR3 protein: CSARGSTGAEGNTIYF. In DNA, the CDR3 is TGCAGTGCTAGAGGCTCGACAGGGGCGGAAGGAAACACCATATATTTT.

This clone was seen more than once but under ten times. The CDR3: CASSPKGFGTGNLYEQYF. Here the CDR3 DNA reads TGTGCCAGCAGTCCAAAGGGCTTTGGGACAGGAAATCTCTACGAGCAGTACTTC. The V and J genes are TRBV27 and TRBJ2-7; 8 bases match TRBD1. This CDR3 is 18 amino acids long. CDR1 and CDR2 (germline): MNHEY, SMNVEV (reference sequence). Trimming at V came to 5 bases and at J to 3 bases, leaving 18 bases not matched to a gene.

By share of the sample, this clone is medium-sized. The chain couples TRBV7-2 to TRBJ1-6; no clear D gene. The V gene's germline CDR1 is SGHTA and CDR2 FQGNSA. This CDR3 has 14 amino acids. Trimming took 1 base from V and 7 from J, leaving 8 bases between them. CDR3 in amino acids: CASSLGTVNSPLHF. In DNA form, the CDR3 reads TGTGCCAGCAGCTTAGGGACGGTGAATTCACCCCTCCACTTT.

This clone counts as medium-sized (0.01 to 0.1%). This sequence joins TRBV20-1 and TRBJ1-1; D unresolved. The CDR3 covers 11 residues. Trimming cost V 4 bases and J 2 bases, with 5 bases left between them. Per germline, CDR1 DFQATT and CDR2 SNEGSKA (reference sequence). CDR3 residues: CSANVNTEAFF. The CDR3 DNA reads as TGCAGTGCTAATGTAAACACTGAAGCTTTCTTT.

This clone has only a few counts. V and J are TRBV10-3 and TRBJ2-7; 9 bases map to TRBD1. The CDR3 has 14 amino acids. With 6 bases clipped from V and 6 bases from J, the junction kept 9 bases outside the gene matches. Germline lookup yields CDR1 ENHRY and CDR2 SYGVKD. The CDR3 loop is CAIRPGTGYGEQYF. The CDR3 coding sequence is TGTGCCATCAGACCCGGGACAGGGTATGGCGAGCAGTACTTC.

The J gene is TRBJ2-1, the V gene TRBV7-3; 15 nucleotides line up with TRBD2. In germline, CDR1 is SGHTA, CDR2 FQGTGA. V shed 5 bases and J 10 bases; nucleotides not matched to a gene: 6. This CDR3 is built from 15 residues. This CDR3 reads CASSLGLAGGNEQFF. Written as DNA, the CDR3 is TGTGCCAGCAGCCTCGGACTAGCGGGAGGGAACGAGCAGTTCTTC. Looking up the rest from reference TRBV7-3 and TRBJ2-1 gives the full variable domain: GAGVSQTPSNKVTEKGKYVELRCDPISGHTALYWYRQSLGQGPEFLIYFQGTGAADDSGLPNDRFFAVRPEGSVSTLKIQRTERGDSAVYLCASSLGLAGGNEQFFGPGTRLTVL.

Relative to its sample, this clone is large. V usage is TRBV30 and J usage is TRBJ1-1; D is unclear. The CDR3 runs 12 residues. Trimming removed 7 bases from V and 5 bases from J, with 14 bases in between. Germline assignment: CDR1 GTSNPN and CDR2 SVGIG (reference sequence). This CDR3 reads CASYILGTEAFF. The DNA of the CDR3 is TGTGCCTCCTACATCTTGGGAACTGAAGCTTTCTTT.

V and J are TRBV11-2 and TRBJ1-2; a possible D gene is TRBD1 (6 bases). The CDR3 is made up of 13 amino acids. The V and J ends lost 0 bases and 6 bases respectively, with 8 bases between them. Germline CDR1 reads SGHAT; CDR2 reads FQNNGV. The CDR3 loop is CASSLDRGHGYTF. CDR3 nucleotide sequence: TGTGCCAGCAGCTTAGACAGGGGCCATGGCTACACCTTC.

The V call is TRBV6-1, the J call TRBJ1-2, with D possibly matching TRBD1 (6 bases). This CDR3 spans 14 amino acids. Germline-derived CDR1 and CDR2 are MNHNS and SASEGT. Trimming removed 4 bases at V and 4 bases at J, with 13 bases between. CDR3 bases: TGTGCCAGCAGTGGTTCGTCAGGGGCCTATGGCTACACCTTC. Its protein is CASSGSSGAYGYTF.

The chain combines TRBV19 with TRBJ2-6; D not certain. Germline V gene data show CDR1 as LNHDA and CDR2 as SQIVND (reference sequence). There are 13 residues in the CDR3. The V gene lost 9 bases and the J gene lost 0 bases, with 6 bases spanning the gap. CDR3 DNA: TGTGCCAGCACCGGCTCTGGGGCCAACGTCCTGACTTTC. It yields the protein CASTGSGANVLTF. Variable domain in full (rest from reference TRBV19 and TRBJ2-6): DGGITQSPKYLFRKEGQNVTLSCEQNLNHDAMYWYRQDPGQGLRLIYYSQIVNDFQKGDIAEGYSVSREKKESFPLTVTSAQKNPTAFYLCASTGSGANVLTFGAGSRLTVL.

The chain combines TRBV20-1 with TRBJ1-2; 8 positions agree with TRBD1. V shed 5 bases, J shed 4 bases, and the junction held 3 bases outside the gene matches. Germline V gives CDR1 DFQATT, CDR2 SNEGSKA (reference sequence). The CDR3 has 12 amino acids. The CDR3 nucleotides are TGCAGTGCTGGGGACAGGTCCTATGGCTACACCTTC. Translated: CSAGDRSYGYTF.

The chain uses TRBV7-3 and TRBJ2-3, with TRBD1 matching over 8 bases. The CDR3 sequence is 14 residues long. Germline V gene sequence: CDR1 SGHTA, CDR2 FQGTGA. V was clipped by 3 bases and J by 1 base; unmatched bases: 0. The CDR3 here is CASSLGQGTDTQYF. In nucleotides, the CDR3 is TGTGCCAGCAGCTTGGGACAGGGCACAGATACGCAGTATTTT. Complete variable domain (other parts from reference TRBV7-3 and TRBJ2-3): GAGVSQTPSNKVTEKGKYVELRCDPISGHTALYWYRQSLGQGPEFLIYFQGTGAADDSGLPNDRFFAVRPEGSVSTLKIQRTERGDSAVYLCASSLGQGTDTQYFGPGTRLTVL.

The rearrangement joins TRBV3-1 to TRBJ2-3; D perhaps matches TRBD1 (6 bases). Per germline, CDR1 LGHDT and CDR2 YNNKEL (reference sequence). The length of the CDR3 is 16 residues. V lost 4 bases and J 2 bases, leaving 16 bases between the germline ends. The DNA of the CDR3 is TGTGCCAGCAGCCGCCTGGGGGCACGAAACACAGATACGCAGTATTTT. Its protein product is CASSRLGARNTDTQYF.

The chain employs TRBV6-4 and TRBJ2-7; tentatively, D is TRBD1 (8 bases). The CDR3 spans 19 residues. Germline CDR1 reads MRHNA; CDR2 reads SNTAGT. V was shortened by 2 bases and J by 3 bases, with 26 bases between the two germline ends. As DNA, the CDR3 is TGTGCCAGCAGTGACAGGGGAGGGACGGGACAGGACGTTTTCTACGAGCAGTACTTC. Translation gives CASSDRGGTGQDVFYEQYF.

Concerning this clone: At the DNA level, this CDR3 is encoded by other sequences in the same sample as well. The CDR3 DNA reads as TGTGCCAGCCACGATCAGCCACAACATTTT. It encodes CASHDQPQHF. The J gene is TRBJ1-5, the V gene TRBV28, with no clear D. Trimming pared 8 bases from V and 16 bases from J, leaving 15 bases between. Germline-derived CDR1 and CDR2 are MDHEN and SYDVKM. The CDR3 has 10 amino acids.

As DNA, the CDR3 is TGTGCCAGCAGCTTAGCGGCTAGTGGAGATTCACCCCTCCACTTT. It translates to CASSLAASGDSPLHF. This rearrangement joins TRBV7-9 to TRBJ1-6; no clear D. Germline CDR1 SEHNR, CDR2 FQNEAQ (reference sequence). The CDR3 contains 15 residues. Trimming took 0 bases from V and 8 from J, leaving 11 bases between them.

This clone ranks as medium-sized (0.01 to 0.1%). This chain joins TRBV6-4 and TRBJ2-1; a weak D match, TRBD1 (6 bases). Germline CDR1 is MRHNA and CDR2 is SNTAGT. The CDR3 extends over 13 amino acids. V dropped 4 bases and J dropped 5 bases, with 9 bases sitting between them. The CDR3 region has the DNA TGTGCCAGCAGTGCCGGGACAAACAATGAGCAGTTCTTC. It is translated as CASSAGTNNEQFF.

The V gene is TRBV28, the J gene TRBJ2-3; D is perhaps TRBD1 (6 bases). Per germline, CDR1 MDHEN and CDR2 SYDVKM. The CDR3 sequence is 15 residues long. Trimming left V 6 bases short and J 2 bases short, with 15 bases between. The CDR3 DNA reads as TGTGCCAGCAGGGCCGCAGGGGATTACACAGATACGCAGTATTTT. Encoded protein: CASRAAGDYTDTQYF.

This chain links TRBV20-1 with TRBJ2-2; D remains ambiguous. The CDR3 covers 16 residues. V was cut by 0 bases and J by 3 bases, with 14 bases left in between. Germline CDR1 DFQATT, CDR2 SNEGSKA (reference sequence). Here the CDR3 DNA reads TGCAGTGCTAGAGATCAGGCCGCTGGAGACACCGGGGAGCTGTTTTTT. Translating gives CSARDQAAGDTGELFF.

V usage is TRBV7-3 and J usage is TRBJ2-7; 8 bases agree with TRBD1. The germline V gene has CDR1 SGHTA and CDR2 FQGTGA. J lost 0 bases, V lost 2 bases, and 3 bases had no gene match. There are 15 residues in the CDR3. The CDR3 reads CASSLPGQASYEQYF. The CDR3 coding sequence is TGTGCCAGCAGCTTACCGGGACAGGCCTCCTACGAGCAGTACTTC.